These T cell receptor beta chains were read from a single sample in a study of T-cell reconstitution after alpha-beta-depleted transplantation in children. MiXCR, run by TCRdb on the PCR reads, gives a single entry per CDR3 protein. This table has under 300,000 distinct CDR3 sequences, about 9.9% appearing once. Sequenced material: peripheral blood, taken 180 days after TCRalphabeta/CD19-depleted stem cell transplant. The receptor set was obtained from a male patient aged 2 to 10 who had a stem cell transplant for chronic granulomatous disease, so the T cells may come from the graft donor. The CDR3 runs from the conserved cysteine through the conserved F or W. D genes are given only for firm matches. The size field is filled for only some rows; it gives once, few, many or a size class.

d_call	v_call	clone_size	j_call	cdr3_aa	cdr3_nt
.	TRBV7-7	many	TRBJ2-5	CASSLGEIQYF	TGTGCCAGCAGCTTAGGGGAGATCCAGTACTTC
TRBD1	TRBV24-1	many	TRBJ1-1	CATSGTRDRGPREAFF	TGTGCCACCAGTGGTACCCGGGACAGGGGGCCCAGAGAAGCTTTCTTT
TRBD2	TRBV29-1	many	TRBJ2-7	CSVVDSGTSGIEQYF	TGCAGCGTTGTCGATTCGGGGACTAGCGGGATCGAGCAGTACTTC
.	TRBV7-2	many	TRBJ2-7	CASRIEYNEQYF	TGTGCCAGCAGGATAGAGTACAACGAGCAGTACTTC
TRBD2	TRBV7-9	many	TRBJ2-3	CASSSAGTSGRTDTQYF	TGTGCCAGCAGTTCAGCCGGGACTAGCGGGAGAACAGATACGCAGTATTTT
.	TRBV20-1	many	TRBJ2-7	CSARVGAWEQYF	TGCAGTGCTAGGGTGGGGGCGTGGGAGCAGTACTTC
.	TRBV5-3	.	TRBJ2-3	CAISLGRFTDTQYF	TGTGCCATCAGCCTCGGGCGCTTCACAGATACGCAGTATTTT
.	TRBV12-3/TRBV12-4	many	TRBJ2-6	CASSSPPDLSGANVLTF	TGTGCCAGCAGTTCCCCCCCGGATCTCTCTGGGGCCAACGTCCTGACTTTC
.	TRBV18	many	TRBJ2-1	CASSPPSVDEQFF	TGTGCCAGCTCACCACCGTCAGTCGATGAGCAGTTCTTC
.	TRBV7-6	many	TRBJ2-3	CASSLGSDLTDTQYF	TGTGCCAGCAGTCTCGGTTCCGACTTAACAGATACGCAGTATTTT
.	TRBV28	many	TRBJ1-5	CASSLYRTANQPQHF	TGTGCCAGCAGTTTATATCGTACAGCCAATCAGCCCCAGCATTTT
.	TRBV27	many	TRBJ2-6	CASRDLGSGANVLTF	TGTGCCAGCCGGGACCTGGGGTCTGGGGCCAACGTCCTGACTTTC
.	TRBV6-6	.	TRBJ2-7	CASSSTTDEQYF	TGTGCCAGCAGTTCCACGACCGACGAGCAGTACTTC
TRBD1	TRBV15	many	TRBJ1-6	CATSTDDRGRSPLHF	TGTGCCACCAGCACCGACGACAGGGGGCGATCACCCCTCCACTTT
TRBD2	TRBV11-1	few	TRBJ2-7	CASSLEAGLAGFEQYF	TGTGCCAGCAGCTTAGAAGCGGGACTAGCGGGTTTTGAGCAGTACTTC
.	TRBV20-1	many	TRBJ2-1	CSARDGGLAYNEQFF	TGCAGTGCTAGAGATGGGGGATTAGCCTACAATGAGCAGTTCTTC
.	TRBV28	many	TRBJ1-6	CASSLRIGGSPLHF	TGTGCCAGCAGTTTGAGGATAGGAGGGTCACCCCTCCACTTT
TRBD1	TRBV4-1	many	TRBJ2-1	CASSQGQGAYNEQFF	TGCGCCAGCAGCCAGGGACAGGGGGCGTACAATGAGCAGTTCTTC
.	TRBV7-3	many	TRBJ2-5	CASSLGGRGSQETQYF	TGTGCCAGCAGCCTAGGGGGTCGGGGGTCCCAAGAGACCCAGTACTTC
.	TRBV18	many	TRBJ2-1	CASSLDHRGSNNEQFF	TGTGCCAGCTCACTTGATCACCGGGGGTCTAACAATGAGCAGTTCTTC
.	TRBV5-1	many	TRBJ2-1	CASSLVAGDNEQFF	TGCGCCAGCAGCTTGGTTGCGGGTGACAATGAGCAGTTCTTC
TRBD2	TRBV10-3	many	TRBJ2-7	CAISESLAGGPAHEQYF	TGTGCCATCAGTGAGTCATTAGCGGGAGGGCCGGCCCACGAGCAGTACTTC
.	TRBV20-1	many	TRBJ2-7	CSARPRYEQYF	TGCAGTGCTAGGCCCAGATACGAGCAGTACTTC
.	TRBV7-2	many	TRBJ2-3	CASNTRGDSYTDTQYF	TGTGCCAGCAATACCCGAGGGGACTCATACACAGATACGCAGTATTTT
TRBD2	TRBV6-2/TRBV6-3	many	TRBJ2-1	CASNRDYYNEQFF	TGTGCCAGCAACCGGGACTACTACAATGAGCAGTTCTTC
TRBD1	TRBV29-1	many	TRBJ2-1	CSVEGGAGQGAVYSYNEQFF	TGCAGCGTTGAAGGAGGGGCGGGACAGGGGGCGGTGTACTCCTACAATGAGCAGTTCTTC
.	TRBV18	many	TRBJ2-1	CASSPWGQSSYNEQFF	TGTGCCAGCTCACCTTGGGGCCAGAGCTCCTACAATGAGCAGTTCTTC
.	TRBV6-2/TRBV6-3	many	TRBJ2-7	CASSYLNEQYF	TGTGCCAGCAGTTACTTGAACGAGCAGTACTTC
TRBD1	TRBV5-6	many	TRBJ2-3	CASSDLSGGRADTQYF	TGTGCCAGCAGCGACCTCTCAGGGGGCAGGGCAGATACGCAGTATTTT
TRBD2	TRBV12-3/TRBV12-4	many	TRBJ2-3	CASSLTSGGTDTQYF	TGTGCCAGCAGTTTGACTAGCGGGGGTACAGATACGCAGTATTTT
TRBD1	TRBV12-3/TRBV12-4	.	TRBJ2-7	CASSSDSTGGIYEQYF	TGTGCCAGCAGTTCGGATTCAACAGGGGGCATATACGAGCAGTACTTC
TRBD2	TRBV7-2	many	TRBJ2-7	CASETGTSGGEQYF	TGTGCCAGTGAAACCGGGACTAGCGGGGGTGAGCAGTACTTC
.	TRBV6-1	few	TRBJ2-1	CASSENRDYYNEQFF	TGTGCCAGCAGTGAGAACAGGGATTACTACAATGAGCAGTTCTTC
TRBD1	TRBV12-3/TRBV12-4	many	TRBJ1-1	CASRPMTGDGTEAFF	TGTGCCAGCAGACCTATGACAGGGGACGGCACTGAAGCTTTCTTT
TRBD2	TRBV4-3	many	TRBJ2-4	CASSRGLAVRDIQYF	TGCGCCAGCAGCCGAGGACTAGCTGTTCGGGACATTCAGTACTTC
.	TRBV20-1	many	TRBJ2-3	CSASGTSTDTQYF	TGCAGTGCTAGCGGGACTAGCACAGATACGCAGTATTTT
.	TRBV7-9	many	TRBJ2-5	CASSLGPTEQETQYF	TGTGCCAGCAGCTTAGGGCCGACAGAACAAGAGACCCAGTACTTC
.	TRBV28	many	TRBJ2-7	CASTQGSYEQYF	TGTGCCAGCACCCAGGGGTCCTACGAGCAGTACTTC
.	TRBV12-3/TRBV12-4	many	TRBJ1-3	CASSPPGNTIYF	TGTGCCAGCAGCCCTCCTGGAAACACCATATATTTT
.	TRBV25-1	many	TRBJ2-3	CASSEAGASLTYTQYF	TGTGCCAGCAGTGAAGCGGGGGCCTCATTAACATATACGCAGTATTTT
TRBD1	TRBV7-9	.	TRBJ1-3	CASSLGTGGNTIYF	TGTGCCAGCAGCTTAGGGACAGGAGGAAACACCATATATTTT
TRBD2	TRBV27	many	TRBJ2-1	CASSPIRLAGDPHEQFF	TGTGCCAGCAGTCCTATCCGACTAGCGGGAGACCCCCATGAGCAGTTCTTC
TRBD1	TRBV5-1	many	TRBJ2-7	CASSWDRLAEQYF	TGCGCCAGCAGCTGGGACAGGCTCGCCGAGCAGTACTTC
TRBD2	TRBV5-1	many	TRBJ2-7	CASSQRDYSYEQYF	TGCGCCAGCAGCCAACGGGACTACTCCTACGAGCAGTACTTC
TRBD1	TRBV20-1	many	TRBJ1-1	CSARDRATGDEAFF	TGCAGTGCTAGAGATCGGGCAACAGGGGACGAAGCTTTCTTT
.	TRBV2	.	TRBJ1-2	CASARLTTDYGYTF	TGTGCCAGCGCCCGACTTACGACTGACTATGGCTACACCTTC
TRBD1	TRBV12-3/TRBV12-4	many	TRBJ2-2	CASSRTGMFGELFF	TGTGCCAGCAGTAGGACAGGGATGTTCGGGGAGCTGTTTTTT
.	TRBV15	many	TRBJ1-5	CATSRGQVSNQPQHF	TGTGCCACCAGCAGAGGACAGGTTAGCAATCAGCCCCAGCATTTT
.	TRBV20-1	few	TRBJ2-1	CSARVPRQAESYNEQFF	TGCAGTGCTAGGGTCCCGAGACAAGCCGAATCCTACAATGAGCAGTTCTTC
.	TRBV20-1	many	TRBJ2-1	CSARYRLGQFF	TGCAGTGCTAGATACAGACTAGGACAGTTCTTC
.	TRBV4-3	many	TRBJ2-3	CASSQDAGLYTQYF	TGCGCCAGCAGCCAAGATGCGGGGCTGTATACGCAGTATTTT
TRBD2	TRBV9	many	TRBJ2-7	CASSESGRLYEQYF	TGTGCCAGCAGCGAAAGCGGGAGGCTATACGAGCAGTACTTC
.	TRBV6-1	many	TRBJ2-7	CATARQSSYEQYF	TGTGCCACCGCCAGACAGAGCTCCTACGAGCAGTACTTC
.	TRBV5-1	many	TRBJ2-7	CASSLQDSTYEQYF	TGCGCCAGCAGCCTACAGGACAGTACCTACGAGCAGTACTTC